Listed below are T cell receptor beta chains from one sample, sequenced in a study of blood T cell repertoires in COVID-19. Data came from immunoSEQ multiplex PCR; TCRdb stores just in-frame clones and leaves some out. The sample contains more than 150,000 clones, roughly three quarters of which appear only once. The sequenced sample consisted of PBMCs or T cells enriched from blood (not recorded which). The receptor source for this set is a man in his 60s who had been exposed to COVID-19. The CDR3 runs from the conserved cysteine through the conserved F or W. D genes are given only for firm matches. Some rows mark clone size as missing; the rest say once, few, many or name a class of expanded clone.

clone size | J gene | D gene | V gene | CDR3 DNA | CDR3 protein
once | TRBJ2-7 | - | TRBV20-1 | TGCAGTGCTAGGGGGGGAGACGAGCAGTACTTC | CSARGGDEQYF
- | TRBJ2-7 | TRBD1 | TRBV25-1 | TGTGCCAGCCGACAGGGGGCGCTTGGCGAGCAGTACTTC | CASRQGALGEQYF
few | TRBJ1-5 | TRBD1 | TRBV28 | TGTGCCAGCAGTTTATTCGCCAGGGGGCTCGGGAGCAATCAGCCCCAGCATTTT | CASSLFARGLGSNQPQHF
- | TRBJ2-2 | - | TRBV7-6 | TGTGCCAGCAGCCACGGACAGCCGGCCGCCGGGGAGCTGTTTTTT | CASSHGQPAAGELFF
once | TRBJ2-3 | TRBD2 | TRBV7-6 | TGTGCCAGCAGCTTAGCGGGGGGTTCGCGGGGGACAGATACGCAGTATTTT | CASSLAGGSRGTDTQYF
- | TRBJ1-1 | - | TRBV7-8 | TGTGCCAGCAGCAAAGAGGAGGGCGACCCTGAAGCTTTCTTT | CASSKEEGDPEAFF
- | TRBJ2-7 | TRBD2 | TRBV28 | TGTGCCAGCAGTCGCCTTAGCGGGAGGGCGAACGAGCAGTACTTC | CASSRLSGRANEQYF
- | TRBJ2-7 | - | TRBV7-2 | TGTGCCAGCACAACAAGGGGGGGGCACTACGAGCAGTACTTC | CASTTRGGHYEQYF
- | TRBJ2-3 | TRBD2 | TRBV12-5 | TGTGCTAGTGGTGCAACGACGGGACTAGCGAGCACAGATACGCAGTATTTT | CASGATTGLASTDTQYF
few | TRBJ2-3 | - | TRBV6-5 | TGTGCCAGCAGCCCAACAGGGATTAACACAGATACGCAGTATTTT | CASSPTGINTDTQYF
- | TRBJ1-5 | - | TRBV7-8 | TGTGCCAGCAGCTTAGTCCGGTCCAATAGCAATCAGCCCCAGCATTTT | CASSLVRSNSNQPQHF
- | TRBJ1-1 | - | TRBV6-5 | TGTGCCAGCAAACCCGGTCTGAACACTGAAGCTTTCTTT | CASKPGLNTEAFF
- | TRBJ2-1 | - | TRBV7-2 | TGTGCCAGCAGCCTAATGCCGGTCGGTGAGCAGTTCTTC | CASSLMPVGEQFF
- | TRBJ2-7 | - | TRBV6-1 | TGTGCCAGCAGTGAAAGAGCGGTGCAGGCCTCGGGCGAGCAGTACTTC | CASSERAVQASGEQYF
- | TRBJ1-3 | - | TRBV4-2 | TGTGCCAGCAGCCAAGATCTCGGCGGGGGTGGAAACACCATATATTTT | CASSQDLGGGGNTIYF
few | TRBJ1-4 | TRBD1 | TRBV9 | TGTGCCAGCAGCGGGACAGGGGCGGCTAATGAAAAACTGTTTTTT | CASSGTGAANEKLFF
- | TRBJ1-2 | TRBD1 | TRBV5-5 | TGTGCCAGCAGCCTCGACAGGGATGGCTACACCTTC | CASSLDRDGYTF
- | TRBJ2-5 | TRBD1 | TRBV18 | TGTGCCAGCTCACCAATGACAGGGGGCCGTGAGACCCAGTACTTC | CASSPMTGGRETQYF
- | TRBJ1-1 | TRBD1 | TRBV5-1 | TGCGCCAGCAGCGGGACAGGGTACAACACTGAAGCTTTCTTT | CASSGTGYNTEAFF
- | TRBJ1-1 | - | TRBV7-3 | TGTGCCAGCAGCTCGGGAGGTGTGAACACTGAAGCTTTCTTT | CASSSGGVNTEAFF
- | TRBJ1-2 | - | TRBV2 | TGTGCCAGCTCTCGGGAGGGAGGAGGGAATGGCTACACCTTC | CASSREGGGNGYTF
- | TRBJ2-5 | TRBD2 | TRBV28 | TGTGCCAGCAGCTCGGCGGGGGGTACGTACCAAGAGACCCAGTACTTC | CASSSAGGTYQETQYF
- | TRBJ2-7 | - | TRBV27 | TGTGCCAGCAGTTTATCTAGCGCCGGAACCTACGAGCAGTACTTC | CASSLSSAGTYEQYF
- | TRBJ2-2 | - | TRBV6-4 | TGTGCCAGCAGTCCAGGACAGTCAAACACCGGGGAGCTGTTTTTT | CASSPGQSNTGELFF
- | TRBJ2-2 | TRBD1 | TRBV27 | TGTGCCACCCGGCCGGGACAGGGACCCGGGGAGCTGTTTTTT | CATRPGQGPGELFF
- | TRBJ1-5 | - | TRBV18 | TGTGCCAGCTCACCGGTTCGCATAGATAGCAATCAGCCCCAGCATTTT | CASSPVRIDSNQPQHF
- | TRBJ2-1 | TRBD2 | TRBV9 | TGTGCCAGCAGCCCCCGGGGACTAGCGGGAGGACGCGAAGAGTACAATGAGCAGTTCTTC | CASSPRGLAGGREEYNEQFF
- | TRBJ1-4 | TRBD1 | TRBV18 | TGTGCCAGCTCACCACTTGGACAGGGGGCGATAACTAATGAAAAACTGTTTTTT | CASSPLGQGAITNEKLFF
- | TRBJ2-7 | TRBD1 | TRBV11-2 | TGTGCCAGCAGCGCCACCGGGCCAGGGGGCTACGAGCAGTACTTC | CASSATGPGGYEQYF